One and the same sample provided the 24 T cell receptor beta chains below, sequenced in a study of blood T cell repertoires in COVID-19. Produced via immunoSEQ multiplex PCR; TCRdb's table is partial and in-frame only. The table records 50,000 or so clones, more than 75% of them present only once. Material: peripheral blood. The receptors were gathered from a human donor in a cohort sampled during active COVID-19.

This chain uses TRBV9 with TRBJ2-5; 7 nucleotides agree with TRBD2. The length of the CDR3 is 15 residues. The V segment lost 4 bases and the J segment 5 bases; nucleotides outside the gene matches: 11. Per germline, CDR1 SGDLS and CDR2 YYNGEE. The CDR3 here is CASSPQKSGMETQYF. Written as DNA, the CDR3 is TGTGCCAGCAGCCCCCAGAAAAGCGGGATGGAGACCCAGTACTTC.

The CDR3 coding sequence is TGTGCCAGCAGTTCAGCCGGGACTAGCGGGAGATCCGGGGAGCTGTTTTTT. As protein: CASSSAGTSGRSGELFF. V gene TRBV28 combines with J gene TRBJ2-2; 14 bases fit TRBD2. This CDR3 is 17 amino acids long. The germline V gene has CDR1 MDHEN and CDR2 SYDVKM. The V and J ends lost 4 bases and 6 bases, in that order; junction bases with no gene match: 7. The full variable domain, in which reference TRBV28 and TRBJ2-2 provide the parts outside the CDR3, is DVKVTQSSRYLVKRTGEKVFLECVQDMDHENMFWYRQDPGLGLRLIYFSYDVKMKEKGDIPEGYSVSREKKERFSLILESASTNQTSMYLCASSSAGTSGRSGELFFGEGSRLTVL.

V and J are TRBV10-1 and TRBJ2-7, with 10 bases aligning to TRBD1. Germline CDR1 reads WNHNN; CDR2 reads SYGVQD (reference sequence). The CDR3 extends over 15 amino acids. V was pared by 5 bases and J by 5 bases, with 9 bases of the junction left unmatched. CDR3 sequence reads: CASSSISGTGDEQYF. The CDR3, as DNA: TGCGCCAGCAGTTCAATCTCCGGGACAGGGGACGAGCAGTACTTC.

DNA of the CDR3: TGTGCCAGCTCACCACCGGCCAAGGGAGTCCGGCAGTACTTC. It yields the protein CASSPPAKGVRQYF. The chain is built from TRBV18 and TRBJ2-7, with D possibly matching TRBD2 (5 bases). Deletions cut 0 bases from V and 9 bases from J, with 15 bases between. CDR3 length: 14 amino acids. CDR1 KGHSH and CDR2 LQKENI come from the germline V gene.

The chain joins TRBV18 to TRBJ2-7; tentatively, D is TRBD2 (6 bases). V lost 5 bases, J lost 5 bases, and 16 bases lay in between. In germline, CDR1 is KGHSH, CDR2 LQKENI. The CDR3 covers 14 residues. CDR3 nucleotide sequence: TGTGCCAGCTCATCCGGAGGGGTAGGGAACGAGCAGTACTTC. Encoded protein: CASSSGGVGNEQYF.

The rearrangement uses TRBV5-4 and TRBJ2-7, with 9 nucleotides matching TRBD1. Per germline, CDR1 SGHNT and CDR2 YYREEE (reference sequence). V was clipped by 1 base and J by 3 bases; unmatched bases: 5. This CDR3 is 15 amino acids long. The CDR3 loop is CASSLPGQGIYEQYF. The CDR3 DNA sequence: TGTGCCAGCAGCTTGCCGGGACAGGGTATCTACGAGCAGTACTTC.

The V call is TRBV5-1, the J call TRBJ1-2; unclear D gene. Germline CDR1 is SGHRS and CDR2 is YFSETQ. The CDR3 has 14 amino acids. Trimming took 0 bases from V and 5 from J, leaving 11 bases between them. CDR3 region: CASSLGLLFYGYTF. The CDR3 DNA follows: TGCGCCAGCAGCTTGGGTCTTCTGTTTTATGGCTACACCTTC. The full variable domain, completed using reference TRBV5-1 and TRBJ1-2, is KAGVTQTPRYLIKTRGQQVTLSCSPISGHRSVSWYQQTPGQGLQFLFEYFSETQRNKGNFPGRFSGRQFSNSRSEMNVSTLELGDSALYLCASSLGLLFYGYTFGSGTRLTVV.

The V gene is TRBV5-6, the J gene TRBJ2-1, with no clear D. Germline CDR1 is SGHDT and CDR2 is YYEEEE. Trimming took off 2 bases at V and 6 bases at J, with 12 bases between the two ends. The CDR3 is 14 amino acids. The CDR3 region is CASSFLSVVNEQFF. The CDR3 nucleotides are TGTGCCAGCAGCTTTCTCTCAGTCGTCAATGAGCAGTTCTTC. Drawing the rest from reference TRBV5-6 and TRBJ2-1, the complete variable domain is DAGVTQSPTHLIKTRGQQVTLRCSPKSGHDTVSWYQQALGQGPQFIFQYYEEEERQRGNFPDRFSGHQFPNYSSELNVNALLLGDSALYLCASSFLSVVNEQFFGPGTRLTVL.

V gene TRBV7-2 combines with J gene TRBJ2-1; 15 bases are shared with TRBD2. The V gene's germline CDR1 is SGHTA and CDR2 FQGNSA. The CDR3 runs 14 residues. V gave up 4 bases and J gave up 10 bases; unmatched junction bases: 2. This chain's CDR3 is CASSSGTSGREQFF. The DNA for the CDR3 is TGTGCCAGCAGCTCCGGGACTAGCGGGAGGGAGCAGTTCTTC.

CDR3 sequence: CASRQLTWETQYF. Here the CDR3 DNA reads TGTGCCAGCAGACAATTAACATGGGAGACCCAGTACTTC. The V and J genes are TRBV6-5 and TRBJ2-5; D not resolved. The CDR3 runs 13 residues. Per the germline V gene, CDR1 is MNHEY and CDR2 is SVGAGI. V dropped 6 bases and J dropped 5 bases, with 13 bases sitting between them.

This chain connects TRBV4-1 to TRBJ1-1, with no clear D. Germline CDR1 is MGHRA and CDR2 is YSYEKL. The ends were cut back, 0 bases at V and 6 bases at J, with 14 bases in the middle. The CDR3 runs to 15 residues. CDR3 sequence: CASSQEGVFMAEAFF. The CDR3, as DNA: TGCGCCAGCAGCCAAGAGGGCGTTTTTATGGCTGAAGCTTTCTTT.

This chain links TRBV10-1 with TRBJ1-4; 10 nucleotides align to TRBD1. The CDR3 is 15 amino acids. Germline-derived CDR1 and CDR2 are WNHNN and SYGVQD (reference sequence). V gave up 3 bases and J gave up 6 bases; unmatched junction bases: 4. CDR3 amino acids: CASSELTGGDEKLFF. The CDR3 region has the DNA TGCGCCAGCAGTGAATTGACAGGGGGCGATGAAAAACTGTTTTTT.

This clone was counted a few times. This rearrangement joins TRBV19 to TRBJ2-1, with 10 positions matching TRBD2. The CDR3 covers 17 residues. Germline-derived CDR1 and CDR2 are LNHDA and SQIVND (reference sequence). Losses at the gene ends were 5 bases for V and 6 bases for J; bases not matched to a gene: 13. The chain's CDR3 is CASSSYAGTSESNEQFF. The CDR3 nucleotides are TGTGCCAGTAGTTCTTACGCCGGGACTAGCGAATCCAATGAGCAGTTCTTC.

The chain combines TRBV10-1 with TRBJ2-2; 7 nucleotides line up with TRBD1. Per the germline V gene, CDR1 is WNHNN and CDR2 is SYGVQD (reference sequence). The CDR3 is 16 amino acids. V was pared by 3 bases and J by 2 bases, with 6 bases of the junction left unmatched. The CDR3, as DNA: TGCGCCAGCAGTGACCGACAGGGCGGTAACACCGGGGAGCTGTTTTTT. It specifies CASSDRQGGNTGELFF.

This clone was counted a few times. This chain joins TRBV10-3 and TRBJ1-6; TRBD1 matches 8 bases. The V gene's germline CDR1 is ENHRY and CDR2 SYGVKD. The CDR3 covers 16 residues. Trimming cost V 6 bases and J 7 bases; bases outside gene matches: 11. The CDR3 is CAIRGQALVGNSPLHF. The CDR3 nucleotides are TGTGCCATCAGGGGACAGGCCTTAGTGGGGAATTCACCCCTCCACTTT.

V is TRBV9 and J is TRBJ2-3, with TRBD1 matching over 8 bases. The V segment lost 3 bases and the J segment 6 bases; nucleotides outside the gene matches: 12. The CDR3 extends over 16 amino acids. Germline assignment: CDR1 SGDLS and CDR2 YYNGEE. DNA for the CDR3: TGTGCCAGCAGCGAATTTTCCCGACAGGGGTGGGATACGCAGTATTTT. Translated, it gives CASSEFSRQGWDTQYF. The variable domain in full, with the rest retrieved from reference TRBV9 and TRBJ2-3, is DSGVTQTPKHLITATGQRVTLRCSPRSGDLSVYWYQQSLDQGLQFLIQYYNGEERAKGNILERFSAQQFPDLHSELNLSSLELGDSALYFCASSEFSRQGWDTQYFGPGTRLTVL.

The genes are TRBV6-5 and TRBJ1-2; a possible D gene is TRBD1 (5 bases). Germline CDR1 reads MNHEY; CDR2 reads SVGAGI. This CDR3 region has 13 residues. Trimming removed 6 bases from V and 2 bases from J, with 10 bases in between. The CDR3 nucleotides read TGTGCCAGCAGCGCGGGGCCGAACTATGGCTACACCTTC. Its translation is CASSAGPNYGYTF.

The V call is TRBV3-1 (or the pseudogene TRBV3-2), the J call TRBJ2-7; 8 nucleotides match TRBD2. Germline CDR1 and CDR2: LGHDT and YNNKEL (reference sequence). This CDR3 spans 14 amino acids. V trimming: 5 bases; J trimming: 3 bases; junction bases outside the gene matches: 6. DNA of the CDR3: TGTGCCAGCAGCTTAAGAGCGGGAGACTACGAGCAGTACTTC. This encodes CASSLRAGDYEQYF.

This clone was counted a few times. The CDR3 DNA follows: TGTGCCAGCAGCTTACGCGGGGGGGTAAATAATGAGCAGTTCTTC. Protein: CASSLRGGVNNEQFF. V usage is TRBV7-9 and J usage is TRBJ2-1; the match to TRBD2 covers 9 bases. The CDR3 has 15 residues. Germline trimming cut 2 bases from V and 7 bases from J; bases unmatched to any gene: 6. From germline, CDR1 is SEHNR and CDR2 FQNEAQ (reference sequence).

This clone was seen more than once but under ten times. The genes are TRBV4-2 and TRBJ2-7, with TRBD2 matching over 12 bases. The CDR3 runs to 16 residues. Germline CDR1 and CDR2: LGHNA and YNFKEQ. The V segment lost 6 bases and the J segment 6 bases; nucleotides outside the gene matches: 12. In DNA form, the CDR3 reads TGTGCCAGCAGTTCTTACCCGGGACTAGCGGGTAGCGAGCAGTACTTC. This codes for CASSSYPGLAGSEQYF.

The rearrangement joins TRBV19 to TRBJ1-2; 7 bases align to TRBD1. This CDR3 is built from 13 residues. Germline assignment: CDR1 LNHDA and CDR2 SQIVND (reference sequence). J gave up 4 bases and V 3 bases, and 2 bases lay outside the gene matches. DNA for the CDR3: TGTGCCAGTAGTATGGACAGGTCCTATGGCTACACCTTC. Amino acid sequence: CASSMDRSYGYTF.

Judged by abundance, this clone is medium-sized. The V and J genes are TRBV10-2 and TRBJ2-7; no firm D call. Germline values: CDR1 WSHSY, CDR2 SAAADI. CDR3 size: 13 residues. The V and J ends lost 2 bases and 3 bases respectively, with 8 bases between them. The CDR3 loop reads CASSEGGYYEQYF. The CDR3 DNA reads as TGCGCCAGCAGTGAGGGCGGCTACTACGAGCAGTACTTC.

The chain couples TRBV4-1 to TRBJ1-1, with TRBD1 matching 7 bases. V gave up 3 bases and J gave up 0 bases; unmatched junction bases: 13. The germline CDR1 and CDR2 sequences are MGHRA and YSYEKL. The CDR3 is 18 residues long. The CDR3 loop reads CASSQEGRTGDLNTEAFF. CDR3 sequence (DNA): TGCGCCAGCAGCCAGGAAGGTCGTACAGGGGATTTGAACACTGAAGCTTTCTTT.

The chain has TRBV6-1 and TRBJ2-7; D is uncertain. Germline assignment: CDR1 MNHNS and CDR2 SASEGT. This CDR3 has 11 residues. Trimming removed 0 bases at V and 6 bases at J, with 3 bases between. DNA of the CDR3: TGTGCCAGCAGTGAAGCCCGCGAGCAGTACTTC. Its protein is CASSEAREQYF.